This passage covers 26 T cell receptor beta chains from one sample sequenced in a study of blood T cell repertoires in COVID-19. This table comes from immunoSEQ multiplex PCR, and its TCRdb copy is limited to in-frame clones, with some not included. The sample gives around 210,000 clones, roughly 85% of which show up once; 4% to 6% is in the top ten. Sequences were obtained from peripheral blood. These receptors were taken from a man between 50 and 59 years old with COVID-19, enrolled during active disease.

The chain is built from TRBV10-3 and TRBJ2-3; weak D call: TRBD2 (5 bases). The CDR3 is made up of 15 amino acids. The germline V gene encodes CDR1 ENHRY and CDR2 SYGVKD. V was cut by 1 base and J by 6 bases, with 14 bases left in between. The CDR3 DNA reads as TGTGCCATCAGTGAGTTACGGGGTAGCAGGGATACGCAGTATTTT. Protein product: CAISELRGSRDTQYF.

CDR3 in DNA: TGTGCCAGCAGCACAGGAACCGGGACAGCCACCGGGGAGCTGTTTTTT. Translating it yields CASSTGTGTATGELFF. The chain links TRBV5-4 to TRBJ2-2; 7 nucleotides align to TRBD1. The CDR3 consists of 16 residues. Germline trimming cut 4 bases from V and 4 bases from J; bases unmatched to any gene: 10. From germline, CDR1 is SGHNT and CDR2 YYREEE (reference sequence).

The chain uses TRBV30 and TRBJ2-1; D is perhaps TRBD1 (7 bases). The CDR3 sequence is 16 residues long. V lost 3 bases to trimming and J lost 5 bases, with 20 bases between them. From germline, CDR1 is GTSNPN and CDR2 SVGIG (reference sequence). The CDR3 region is CAWRRARQGGDNEQFF. The CDR3 DNA reads TGTGCCTGGAGGAGGGCCCGACAGGGAGGTGACAATGAGCAGTTCTTC.

This clone was detected only once. The chain uses TRBV6-4 and TRBJ1-2; D is unclear. Germline CDR1 is MRHNA and CDR2 is SNTAGT. This CDR3 comprises 15 residues. Trimming left V 0 bases short and J 9 bases short, with 17 bases between. DNA of the CDR3: TGTGCCAGCAGTGACTCGATAGCGGGGAGGATACGCTACACCTTC. Translated, it gives CASSDSIAGRIRYTF.

The rearrangement joins TRBV3-1 (or the pseudogene TRBV3-2) to TRBJ1-6; weak D call: TRBD1 (5 bases). The V gene lost 6 bases and the J gene lost 7 bases, with 13 bases spanning the gap. CDR3 size: 14 residues. In germline, CDR1 is LGHDT, CDR2 YNNKEL (reference sequence). In DNA form, the CDR3 reads TGTGCCAGCAGAACCGGGACTATCAATTCACCCCTCCACTTT. Translation: CASRTGTINSPLHF.

V usage is TRBV6-5 and J usage is TRBJ1-5, with 9 bases matching TRBD1. CDR1 is MNHEY and CDR2 is SVGAGI in the germline V gene. The CDR3 is 14 amino acids. The V and J ends lost 6 bases and 4 bases, in that order; junction bases with no gene match: 4. As DNA, the CDR3 is TGTGCCAGCAGGGGACAGGGACTGAATCAGCCCCAGCATTTT. Translation gives CASRGQGLNQPQHF.

This clone was observed at least ten times. V usage is TRBV23-1 and J usage is TRBJ1-6; TRBD1 might be the D (6 bases). TRBV23-1 is annotated as an ORF whose role is uncertain. The CDR3 has 14 amino acids. With 8 bases removed from V and 6 bases from J, the gap between germline ends came to 14 bases. CDR3 protein: CASSRTEGNSPLHF. Here the CDR3 DNA reads TGCGCCAGCTCTCGGACAGAGGGTAATTCACCCCTCCACTTT.

The chain is built from TRBV5-1 and TRBJ2-2; D is perhaps TRBD1 (6 bases). From germline, CDR1 is SGHRS and CDR2 YFSETQ. The CDR3 contains 12 residues. Deletions cut 5 bases from V and 5 bases from J, with 7 bases between. The CDR3 region has the DNA TGCGCCAGCAGAAGGGGGACCGGGGAGCTGTTTTTT. Amino acids: CASRRGTGELFF. The whole variable domain, remainder taken from reference TRBV5-1 and TRBJ2-2, is KAGVTQTPRYLIKTRGQQVTLSCSPISGHRSVSWYQQTPGQGLQFLFEYFSETQRNKGNFPGRFSGRQFSNSRSEMNVSTLELGDSALYLCASRRGTGELFFGEGSRLTVL.

The chain combines TRBV4-2 with TRBJ1-4; no definite D call. This CDR3 contains 16 residues. The V gene lost 4 bases and the J gene lost 0 bases, with 12 bases spanning the gap. Per the germline V gene, CDR1 is LGHNA and CDR2 is YNFKEQ. The DNA of the CDR3 is TGTGCCAGCAGCCCGTGGTACTCGGCAACTAATGAAAAACTGTTTTTT. This codes for CASSPWYSATNEKLFF.

This sequence joins TRBV28 and TRBJ1-5; 7 nucleotides match TRBD1. The germline gives CDR1 MDHEN, CDR2 SYDVKM. The CDR3 has 13 residues. The ends lost 8 bases at V and 6 bases at J; junction bases unmatched: 7. CDR3 loop: CASQGGAGQPQHF. DNA of the CDR3: TGTGCCAGCCAAGGGGGCGCGGGTCAGCCCCAGCATTTT.

The chain uses TRBV15 and TRBJ2-2; tentative D call: TRBD2 (6 bases). Trimming left V 1 base short and J 1 base short, with 13 bases between. Germline loops: CDR1 LNHNV, CDR2 YYDKDF (reference sequence). The CDR3 is 17 amino acids. The CDR3, as DNA: TGTGCCACCAGCAGAGCGAGGGGACTCCTGAACACCGGGGAGCTGTTTTTT. As protein: CATSRARGLLNTGELFF. The complete variable domain, with remaining parts taken from reference TRBV15 and TRBJ2-2, reads DAMVIQNPRYQVTQFGKPVTLSCSQTLNHNVMYWYQQKSSQAPKLLFHYYDKDFNNEADTPDNFQSRRPNTSFCFLDIRSPGLGDTAMYLCATSRARGLLNTGELFFGEGSRLTVL.

This rearrangement joins TRBV4-1 to TRBJ1-4, with D maybe TRBD1 (6 bases). Trimming shortened V by 5 bases and J by 7 bases, and 17 bases separated the two germline ends. The CDR3 totals 15 residues. Germline CDR1 and CDR2: MGHRA and YSYEKL. The CDR3 here is CASSGNRVSGEKLFF. CDR3 bases: TGCGCCAGCAGCGGGAACAGGGTGAGCGGTGAAAAACTGTTTTTT.

J is TRBJ2-1 and V is TRBV27, with D maybe TRBD2 (5 bases). The CDR3 sequence is 12 residues long. CDR1 and CDR2 (germline): MNHEY, SMNVEV (reference sequence). Trimming took 10 bases from V and 10 from J, leaving 17 bases between them. CDR3 protein: CATTTLPGEQFF. CDR3 DNA: TGTGCCACCACAACTCTACCGGGGGAGCAGTTCTTC.

The chain carries TRBV12-3 or TRBV12-4 and TRBJ2-5, with a weak D call TRBD1 (6 bases). V lost 5 bases to trimming and J lost 9 bases, with 10 bases between them. The CDR3 has 11 amino acids. The CDR3 DNA sequence: TGTGCCAGCAGTCCCCAGGGGCCCCAGTACTTC. Protein sequence: CASSPQGPQYF.

The V gene is TRBV4-2, the J gene TRBJ2-7; the D gene is possibly TRBD1 (6 bases). V shed 3 bases and J shed 0 bases, with 12 bases lying between them. This CDR3 is built from 15 residues. Germline V gene lookup returns CDR1 LGHNA and CDR2 YNFKEQ. The CDR3 DNA reads TGTGCCAGCAGCCATCAGGGGTTAAGCTCCTACGAGCAGTACTTC. Amino acid sequence: CASSHQGLSSYEQYF.

This clone has more than one count but fewer than ten. The CDR3 region is CASSQGSDTEAFF. DNA for the CDR3: TGTGCCAGTAGCCAGGGGTCTGACACTGAAGCTTTCTTT. The chain links TRBV19 to TRBJ1-1; possible D gene TRBD1, 6 bases. This CDR3 has 13 amino acids. Germline loops: CDR1 LNHDA, CDR2 SQIVND (reference sequence). V was pared by 6 bases and J by 3 bases, with 11 bases between.

This sequence joins TRBV19 and TRBJ1-5; perhaps TRBD1 as D (6 bases). The CDR3 sequence is 15 residues long. CDR1 is LNHDA, CDR2 SQIVND, per germline (reference sequence). V was cut by 6 bases and J by 1 base, with 13 bases left in between. This CDR3 is CASRPGGMSNQPQHF. The CDR3 region has the DNA TGTGCCAGTAGGCCTGGGGGCATGAGCAATCAGCCCCAGCATTTT. The whole variable domain, filled in from reference TRBV19 and TRBJ1-5, reads DGGITQSPKYLFRKEGQNVTLSCEQNLNHDAMYWYRQDPGQGLRLIYYSQIVNDFQKGDIAEGYSVSREKKESFPLTVTSAQKNPTAFYLCASRPGGMSNQPQHFGDGTRLSIL.

This clone has only one observation. The chain recombines TRBV19 with TRBJ2-3; D may be TRBD2 (5 bases). The CDR3 runs to 15 residues. V lost 4 bases and J 6 bases, leaving 17 bases between the germline ends. Germline V gene data show CDR1 as LNHDA and CDR2 as SQIVND (reference sequence). The CDR3 DNA follows: TGTGCCAGTAGTACGCGAGGGTTTCCAACTGATACGCAGTATTTT. This encodes CASSTRGFPTDTQYF. Together with reference TRBV19 and TRBJ2-3, the CDR3 gives the full variable domain: DGGITQSPKYLFRKEGQNVTLSCEQNLNHDAMYWYRQDPGQGLRLIYYSQIVNDFQKGDIAEGYSVSREKKESFPLTVTSAQKNPTAFYLCASSTRGFPTDTQYFGPGTRLTVL.

The chain has TRBV6-4 and TRBJ1-6; unclear D gene. V was pared by 3 bases and J by 14 bases, with 17 bases between. The CDR3 is made up of 14 amino acids. Germline lookup yields CDR1 MRHNA and CDR2 SNTAGT. Here the CDR3 reads CASSEQSSSQALHF. As DNA, the CDR3 is TGTGCCAGCAGTGAACAGTCATCATCTCAGGCCCTCCACTTT.

J is TRBJ2-1 and V is TRBV28, with 10 bases that match TRBD2. The V gene's germline CDR1 is MDHEN and CDR2 SYDVKM. This CDR3 has 18 amino acids. Germline trimming cut 3 bases from V and 7 bases from J; bases unmatched to any gene: 15. The CDR3 DNA is TGTGCCAGCAGTTTTCCTAGCGGGGGTCTTCTGGGTAAGAATGAGCAGTTCTTC. Its protein product is CASSFPSGGLLGKNEQFF.

V gene TRBV18 combines with J gene TRBJ1-2, with D tentatively TRBD1 (5 bases). The CDR3 runs 13 residues. Germline V gene data show CDR1 as KGHSH and CDR2 as LQKENI. The V end was cut by 2 bases, the J end by 6 bases, with 10 bases between. The CDR3: CASSPGARDGYTF. The DNA for the CDR3 is TGTGCCAGCTCACCAGGTGCCAGGGATGGCTACACCTTC.

This clone showed up many times. The chain links TRBV19 to TRBJ2-6; weak D call: TRBD2 (6 bases). CDR1 and CDR2 from the germline V gene are LNHDA and SQIVND (reference sequence). The CDR3 consists of 17 residues. Trimming left V 3 bases short and J 0 bases short, with 12 bases between. The CDR3 coding sequence is TGTGCCAGTAGTATTGTGGGGGGATACTCTGGGGCCAACGTCCTGACTTTC. Encoded protein: CASSIVGGYSGANVLTF.

This rearrangement joins TRBV18 to TRBJ1-2, with 9 bases identical to TRBD1. After removal of 2 bases from V and 7 bases from J, the junction contained 5 bases not matched to a gene. The CDR3 loop spans 14 amino acids. Germline V lookup: CDR1 KGHSH, CDR2 LQKENI. Here the CDR3 DNA reads TGTGCCAGCTCACCAGGACAGGGGAATGGTGGCTACACCTTC. It encodes CASSPGQGNGGYTF.

The CDR3 DNA follows: TGTGCCAGCAGCGGGAGGACAGGCTTTGGGAATTCACCCCTCCACTTT. Amino acid sequence: CASSGRTGFGNSPLHF. The chain couples TRBV7-8 to TRBJ1-6, with 7 nucleotides matching TRBD1. V was clipped by 5 bases and J by 7 bases; unmatched bases: 11. CDR1 SGHVS and CDR2 FQNEAQ come from the germline V gene. CDR3 length: 16 residues.

The V call is TRBV19, the J call TRBJ1-5; 7 positions agree with TRBD1. The CDR3 length is 14 residues. With V trimmed by 7 bases and J by 3 bases, 6 bases remained unmatched. Germline lookup yields CDR1 LNHDA and CDR2 SQIVND (reference sequence). The CDR3 sequence is CASMVRGDNQPQHF. For the CDR3, the DNA is TGTGCCAGTATGGTCAGGGGGGACAATCAGCCCCAGCATTTT.

The chain couples TRBV18 to TRBJ1-5; no clear D. The V end lost 2 bases, the J end lost 4 bases, and 9 bases lay between the germline ends. Germline V CDR1 and CDR2: KGHSH, LQKENI. There are 14 residues in the CDR3. The CDR3 is CASSPGHRNQPQHF. In DNA form, the CDR3 reads TGTGCCAGCTCACCAGGGCACCGAAATCAGCCCCAGCATTTT.